A single sample is the source of the 2 T cell receptor beta chains below, sequenced in a study of OX40 agonist ivuxolimab in advanced cancers. Generated by immunoSEQ multiplex PCR, the TCRdb table keeps only in-frame clones and is missing some. The sample has approximately 48,000 clones, about 77% seen once; the top ten hold approximately 2%. This sample comprised CD4+ or CD8+ T cells sorted from blood, obtained in a trial of the OX40 agonist ivuxolimab. These TCRs come from an adult with an advanced solid tumor such as melanoma, head and neck, liver or kidney cancer.

A few counts support this clone. This chain connects TRBV18 to TRBJ1-2; 10 nucleotides match TRBD1. The V and J ends lost 2 bases and 8 bases, in that order; junction bases with no gene match: 11. CDR3 length: 16 residues. Germline assignment: CDR1 KGHSH and CDR2 LQKENI. CDR3 in amino acids: CASSPSRDRGIGGYTF. As DNA, the CDR3 is TGTGCCAGCTCACCATCCCGGGACAGGGGTATCGGAGGCTACACCTTC.

The gene calls are TRBV12-5 and TRBJ2-7; D is ambiguous. V was cut by 0 bases and J by 2 bases, with 14 bases left in between. CDR3 length: 16 amino acids. Germline V lookup: CDR1 LGHNT, CDR2 FRNRAP. This CDR3 is CASGLVRTFEAYEQYF. The CDR3, as DNA: TGTGCTAGTGGTTTGGTACGCACTTTTGAAGCCTACGAGCAGTACTTC.